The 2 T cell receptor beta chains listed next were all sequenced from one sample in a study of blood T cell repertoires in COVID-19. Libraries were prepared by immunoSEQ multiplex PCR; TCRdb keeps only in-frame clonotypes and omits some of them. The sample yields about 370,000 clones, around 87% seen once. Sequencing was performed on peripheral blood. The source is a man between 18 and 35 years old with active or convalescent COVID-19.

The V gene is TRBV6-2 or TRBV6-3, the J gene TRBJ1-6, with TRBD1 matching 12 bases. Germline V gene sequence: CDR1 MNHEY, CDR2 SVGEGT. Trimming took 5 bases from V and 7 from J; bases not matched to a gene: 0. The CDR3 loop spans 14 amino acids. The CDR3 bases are TGTGCCAGCAGTGGGACAGGGGGCAATTCACCCCTCCACTTT. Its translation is CASSGTGGNSPLHF.

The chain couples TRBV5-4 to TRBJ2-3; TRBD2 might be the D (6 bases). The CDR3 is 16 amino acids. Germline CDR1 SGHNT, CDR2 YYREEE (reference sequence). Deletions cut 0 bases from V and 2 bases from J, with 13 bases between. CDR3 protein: CASSLDGLALTDTQYF. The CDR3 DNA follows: TGTGCCAGCAGCTTGGACGGGCTAGCGCTCACAGATACGCAGTATTTT.